This TCR beta chain was identified in a study of blood T cell repertoires in COVID-19. Study-wide background: Both acute and convalescent COVID-19 samples were obtained from the United States, Italy and Spain.

This table comes from immunoSEQ multiplex PCR, and its TCRdb copy is limited to in-frame clones, with some not included. The data show about 400,000 clones, 86% seen once. On this clone: The same CDR3 also results from other DNA sequences found in this sample.

This CDR3 is built from 12 residues. V lost 6 bases, J lost 4 bases, and 9 bases lay in between. Per the germline V gene, CDR1 is MNHEY and CDR2 is SVGAGI. This TCR was recovered from a woman in her 30s with active or convalescent COVID-19. Material for sequencing was peripheral blood. The V and J genes are TRBV6-5 and TRBJ1-1, with D perhaps matching TRBD1 (6 bases). CDR3 coding DNA: TGTGCCAGCAGGAGGGGGGGCACTGAAGCTTTCTTT. It encodes CASRRGGTEAFF.